The clone carrying this TCR beta chain came up a few times. Its antigen is still unknown. CD4+ T cells from unexposed donors were obtained before the COVID-19 pandemic (2011-2018). Isolation of CD4+ T cells took place after about 10 days in culture. Trimming stripped 3 bases from V and 11 bases from J, with 19 bases between. Germline V gene data show CDR1 as MGHRA and CDR2 as YSYEKL. The CDR3 extends over 15 amino acids. Assay used: immunoSEQ multiplex PCR; TCRdb lists only in-frame clones, some missing. The repertoire consists of about 26,000 clones, with roughly 80% occurring once and the leading ten covering 18%. This record belongs to a study of CD4 T cells in relation to SARS-CoV-2 and coronaviruses. Study as a whole: Controls used an HIV-1 Nef peptide pool or no peptide.

Sequences were obtained from CD4+ T cells from PBMCs, cultured in vitro. This chain links TRBV4-1 with TRBJ1-4; D not certain. This clonotype originated in a human donor in good health. This chain's CDR3 is CASSQSQSSGGKLFF. CDR3 nucleotides: TGCGCCAGCAGCCAGTCACAGTCCTCAGGCGGGAAACTGTTTTTT.